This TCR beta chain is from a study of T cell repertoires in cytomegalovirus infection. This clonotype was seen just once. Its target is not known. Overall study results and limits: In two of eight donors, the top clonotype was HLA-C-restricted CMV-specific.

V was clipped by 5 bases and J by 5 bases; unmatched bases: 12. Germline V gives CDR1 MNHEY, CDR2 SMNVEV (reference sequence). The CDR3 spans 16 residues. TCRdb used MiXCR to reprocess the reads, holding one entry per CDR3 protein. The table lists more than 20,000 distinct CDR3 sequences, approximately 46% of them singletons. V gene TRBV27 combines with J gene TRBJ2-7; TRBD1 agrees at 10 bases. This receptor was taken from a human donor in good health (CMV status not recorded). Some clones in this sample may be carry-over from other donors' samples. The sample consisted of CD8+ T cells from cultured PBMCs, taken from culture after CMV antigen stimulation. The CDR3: CASSPITGTGVHEQYF. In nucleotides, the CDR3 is TGTGCCAGCAGTCCAATAACCGGGACAGGGGTTCACGAGCAGTACTTC.